This is a list of T cell receptor beta chains from one sample in a study of response to subunit inactivated influenza vaccine. TCRdb used MiXCR to reprocess the RT-PCR reads, holding one entry per CDR3 protein. This sample has a few hundred thousand distinct CDR3 sequences, with approximately 15% found just once. The sequenced sample was PBMCs from blood, obtained 11 to 12 days after vaccination. The receptors were sampled from a man aged 50 to 60 who received an inactivated influenza vaccine. The CDR3 runs from the conserved cysteine through the conserved F or W. The D gene is left open where the match is weak. The size field is filled for only some rows; it gives once, few, many or a size class.

V	D	size	J	DNA	CDR3
TRBV10-2	.	few	TRBJ2-1	TGCGCCAGCAGCAGGCGAGAATACTCCTACAATGAGCAGTTCTTC	CASSRREYSYNEQFF
TRBV2	.	few	TRBJ2-3	TGTGCCAGCAGTGAAGGCTTAAGCACAGATACGCAGTATTTT	CASSEGLSTDTQYF
TRBV9	.	few	TRBJ1-2	TGTGCCAGCAGCGTAGCTCCGACTGATAACTATGGCTACACCTTC	CASSVAPTDNYGYTF
TRBV14	.	.	TRBJ2-3	TGTGCCAGCAGCCAAGCCCCGGCTACGATTAGCACAGATACGCAGTATTTT	CASSQAPATISTDTQYF
TRBV9	.	.	TRBJ2-1	TGTGCCAGCAGCGGAGGTCCCTCCGACGAGCAGTTCTTC	CASSGGPSDEQFF
TRBV4-2	TRBD2	many	TRBJ2-7	TGTGCCAGCAGCCAAGACTCTAGCGGGAGGGCCTACGAGCAGTACTTC	CASSQDSSGRAYEQYF
TRBV25-1	.	.	TRBJ2-5	TGTGCCAGCAGGAATTACCAAGAGACCCAGTACTTC	CASRNYQETQYF
TRBV11-2	.	.	TRBJ2-1	TGTGCTGAAGCTGGGGTCCGCTCCTACAATGAGCAGTTCTTC	CAEAGVRSYNEQFF
TRBV27	.	.	TRBJ1-6	TGTGCCAGCAGTCTTAAGGCGGGAGTGGGTTCACCCCTCCACTTT	CASSLKAGVGSPLHF
TRBV29-1	.	.	TRBJ2-3	TGCAGCGCTGAATGGCAGACATATACGCAGTATTTT	CSAEWQTYTQYF
TRBV28	.	.	TRBJ1-6	TGTGCCAGTCTCTCCGGGTCTAATTCACCCCTCCACTTT	CASLSGSNSPLHF
TRBV29-1	TRBD2	.	TRBJ2-3	TGCAGCGTGCAGACTAGCGGGGGATCCCGGGCAGATACGCAGTATTTT	CSVQTSGGSRADTQYF
TRBV3-1	.	few	TRBJ2-3	TGTGCCAGCAGCCAAGGGAGGAACGAACTCCCTAGCACAGATACGCAGTATTTT	CASSQGRNELPSTDTQYF
TRBV21-1	.	.	TRBJ2-1	TGTGCCAGCAGCAAAGTTTGTATTGGAGGGGGCGGGTCCTACAATGAGCAGTTCTTC	CASSKVCIGGGGSYNEQFF
TRBV12-3/TRBV12-4	.	.	TRBJ1-1	TGTGCCAGCAGTTTAGGTGGTCGGGGTCGGAACACTGAAGCTTTCTTT	CASSLGGRGRNTEAFF
TRBV29-1	TRBD2	few	TRBJ2-5	TGCAGCGTTGAAGGCCTAGCGGGAGGGCCCTGGCAAGAGACCCAGTACTTC	CSVEGLAGGPWQETQYF
TRBV10-3	TRBD1	few	TRBJ2-5	TGTGCCATCAGTGAGTCCCGGGACAGGGGGCGGCGGACCCAGTACTTC	CAISESRDRGRRTQYF
TRBV19	.	.	TRBJ2-1	TGTGCCAGTAGTACCCCGGGGGTGTCCTACAATGAGCAGTTCTTC	CASSTPGVSYNEQFF
TRBV7-6	TRBD2	.	TRBJ2-3	TGTGCCAGCAGCCCGAGGACCCTGCGACTAGCGGGAGTGGGTTCGGATACGCAGTATTTT	CASSPRTLRLAGVGSDTQYF
TRBV7-2	.	.	TRBJ2-7	TGTGCCAGCAGCTTAGAGGCAGGACCAACCTACGAGCAGTACTTC	CASSLEAGPTYEQYF
TRBV10-2	TRBD2	.	TRBJ2-3	TGCGCCAGCAGCGAGACTAGCGGGGGGTCCTATATAGATACGCAGTATTTT	CASSETSGGSYIDTQYF
TRBV5-1	.	many	TRBJ2-5	TGCGCCAGCAGCTTGGGGTACGAGACCCAGTACTTC	CASSLGYETQYF
TRBV7-9	TRBD2	few	TRBJ2-1	TGTGCCAGCAGCTCACTCGGGGGGGCCGATGAGCAGTTCTTC	CASSSLGGADEQFF
TRBV12-3/TRBV12-4	.	few	TRBJ2-7	TGTGCCAGCAGTTTAAGCCTACCCTACGAGCAGTACTTC	CASSLSLPYEQYF
TRBV5-6	.	few	TRBJ1-5	TGTGCCAGCAGCTTGAAGCATTATCAGCCCCAGCATTTT	CASSLKHYQPQHF
TRBV20-1	.	.	TRBJ2-7	TGCAGTGCTAGGGAGAGGGGGGTCGGCTACGAGCAGTACTTC	CSARERGVGYEQYF
TRBV12-3/TRBV12-4	.	.	TRBJ2-2	TGTGCCAGCAGTTTAGCGGACTTCTGGAACACCGGGGAGCTGTTTTTT	CASSLADFWNTGELFF
TRBV10-3	.	.	TRBJ2-2	TGTGCCATCAGTGAGTCGTCGGAGAGCACCGGGGAGCTGTTTTTT	CAISESSESTGELFF
TRBV15	.	few	TRBJ2-5	TGTGCCACCAGCAGAGGCAGGGCTTCTAAAGAGACCCAGTACTTC	CATSRGRASKETQYF
TRBV6-5	TRBD1	few	TRBJ1-2	TGTGCCAGCAGTTCCACAGGGGAAGGCTACACCTTC	CASSSTGEGYTF
TRBV15	.	few	TRBJ2-4	TGTGCCACCAGCAGAGCCGGGACACCTCTAGCCAAAAACATTCAGTACTTC	CATSRAGTPLAKNIQYF
TRBV10-3	.	.	TRBJ1-2	TGTGCCATCAGTGAGGACGGCCAATATGGCTACACCTTC	CAISEDGQYGYTF
TRBV27	.	.	TRBJ2-7	TGTGCCAGCAGTTTATATGGCGGGGGCACCTACGAGCAGTACTTC	CASSLYGGGTYEQYF
TRBV4-3	.	.	TRBJ2-5	TGCGCCAGCAGCCAAGACCGGAGGTCCCAGGGCGAGACCCAGTACTTC	CASSQDRRSQGETQYF
TRBV7-8	TRBD1	few	TRBJ1-1	TGTGCCAGCAACCCAGGGGGCGCAGTGTACACTGAAGCTTTCTTT	CASNPGGAVYTEAFF
TRBV19	TRBD1	few	TRBJ1-5	TGTGCCAGTAGTAAGTCTTTCGGGACAGAGAGCAATCAGCCCCAGCATTTT	CASSKSFGTESNQPQHF
TRBV28	TRBD2	few	TRBJ2-7	TGTGCCAGCAGTTTGGCAAGCGGGGCTACTTCCTACGAGCAGTACTTC	CASSLASGATSYEQYF
TRBV9	.	.	TRBJ2-5	TGTGCCAGCAGCGTTAGCGGGACAGACCAAGAGACCCAGTACTTC	CASSVSGTDQETQYF
TRBV4-3	TRBD1	.	TRBJ1-1	TGCGCCAGCAGCCAAGATTTGTCGACAGGGGGCGCGTTGGACACTGAAGCTTTCTTT	CASSQDLSTGGALDTEAFF
TRBV20-1	.	.	TRBJ1-2	TGCAGTGCTAATGGAGGGACGGCCTATGGCTACACCTTC	CSANGGTAYGYTF
TRBV7-2	TRBD2	.	TRBJ2-5	TGTGCCAGCAGCGCCCGACTAGCGGGAAAAGAGACCCAGTACTTC	CASSARLAGKETQYF
TRBV4-2	.	.	TRBJ2-7	TGTGCCAGCAGCCAAGGGGAAGGCGCGGGGGCACGGAGCGAGCAGTACTTC	CASSQGEGAGARSEQYF
TRBV5-1	.	.	TRBJ2-7	TGCACCAGCAGCCTGGACGGAAATGAGCAGTACTTC	CTSSLDGNEQYF
TRBV6-2/TRBV6-3	.	.	TRBJ2-7	TGTGCCAGCGGCAAAACAAGCGGACCCTACGAGCAGTACTTC	CASGKTSGPYEQYF
TRBV29-1	TRBD2	few	TRBJ2-1	TGCAGCGCCAAGAGGGACTATTATTTAGCGGATGAGCAGTTCTTC	CSAKRDYYLADEQFF
TRBV12-3/TRBV12-4	.	.	TRBJ1-6	TGTGCCAGCAGTTTAGCGTTCGGAAATTCACCCCTCCACTTT	CASSLAFGNSPLHF
TRBV11-1	TRBD2	.	TRBJ2-7	TGTACCATCTGTTTAGCGCTAAGGGGACTAGCGTTTAGGACCTACGAGCAGTACTTC	CTICLALRGLAFRTYEQYF
TRBV6-5	.	.	TRBJ2-7	TGTGCCAGCGCGGGACCCTACGAGCAGTACTTC	CASAGPYEQYF
TRBV12-3/TRBV12-4	.	many	TRBJ2-1	TGTGCCAGCAGTTCGCTCCTGGCCTCCAATGAGCAGTTCTTC	CASSSLLASNEQFF
TRBV20-1	TRBD2	.	TRBJ2-5	TGCAGTGCTAGAGATCCGGGGGGGGCCGGGGAGACCCAGTACTTC	CSARDPGGAGETQYF
TRBV24-1	.	.	TRBJ2-3	TGTGCCACCAGTGAGGGCCGGGTTACAGATACGCAGTATTTT	CATSEGRVTDTQYF
TRBV7-9	.	few	TRBJ2-5	TGTGCCAGCAGCTTAGCGCTTACATTCCAAGAGACCCAGTACTTC	CASSLALTFQETQYF
TRBV6-4	.	few	TRBJ2-3	TGTGCCAGCAGTGACTCGACCGGGCGGTCAGATACGCAGTATTTT	CASSDSTGRSDTQYF
TRBV28	TRBD1	few	TRBJ2-7	TGTGCCAGCAGGGGACAGGGGGACGGGTACGAGCAGTACTTC	CASRGQGDGYEQYF